Below are 18 T cell receptor beta chains sequenced from a single sample in a study of T cells after yellow fever vaccination (dated by TCRdb to 2018 to 2020). Library preparation employed 5' RACE. These reads were obtained on an Illumina HiSeq 2500. TCRdb redid the processing of the public reads, applying fastp at Q25 and MiXCR, and retained in-frame beta chains. All rows with the same CDR3 protein become a single entry with the most common DNA and genes. Here the sample has approximately 31,000 distinct CDR3 sequences; more than 9% occur a single time. The ten biggest clones cover approximately 12% of the sample. The sample's treatment or condition label, decoded: live attenuated yellow fever vaccine strain. This sample comprised PBMCs, either bulk or a sorted T-cell subset (CD4+, CD8+, memory, or dextramer-sorted; not recorded which), obtained less than 18 days after the first yellow fever vaccination. The source is a man between 18 and 35 years old who received the YFV17D yellow fever vaccine.

Ten or more counts support this clonotype. The genes are TRBV10-3 and TRBJ2-1; no clear D gene. The CDR3 contains 11 residues. Trimming removed 4 bases from V and 7 bases from J, with 5 bases in between. Germline V gene sequence: CDR1 ENHRY, CDR2 SYGVKD. CDR3 loop: CAISVGNEQFF. The CDR3 DNA follows: TGTGCCATCAGTGTGGGTAATGAGCAGTTCTTC.

This clonotype has ten or more counts. The chain links TRBV3-1 to TRBJ1-4, with D perhaps matching TRBD1 (5 bases). The V gene's germline CDR1 is LGHDT and CDR2 YNNKEL (reference sequence). The CDR3 is made up of 15 amino acids. Trimming removed 2 bases at V and 4 bases at J, with 11 bases between. Here the CDR3 reads CASSQFIQDNEKLFF. The CDR3 DNA reads TGTGCCAGCAGCCAATTCATACAGGATAATGAAAAACTGTTTTTT.

This clonotype came up a few times. A much larger clone differs from this one at a single base, so this may be a read error. J is TRBJ1-1 and V is TRBV2; tentatively, D is TRBD1 (5 bases). The CDR3 covers 13 residues. Germline-derived CDR1 and CDR2 are SNHLY and FYNNEI. CDR3 DNA sequence: TGTGCCAGCCCAACAGGCATGAAAACTGAAGCTTTCTTT. This encodes CASPTGMKTEAFF. Combining the CDR3 with reference TRBV2 and TRBJ1-1 gives the whole variable domain EPEVTQTPSHQVTQMGQEVILRCVPISNHLYFYWYRQILGQKVEFLVSFYNNEISEKSEIFDDQFSVERPDGSNFTLKIRSTKLEDSAMYFCASPTGMKTEAFFGQGTRLTVV.

This clonotype occurred many times. The chain is built from TRBV11-1 and TRBJ1-1; D possibly corresponds to TRBD1 (6 bases). The V end was cut by 4 bases, the J end by 5 bases, with 8 bases between. CDR3 length equals 12 residues. Germline V gene sequence: CDR1 SGHAT, CDR2 FQDESV (reference sequence). The CDR3 sequence: CASSSDRTEAFF. The CDR3 DNA sequence: TGTGCCAGCAGCTCGGACAGAACTGAAGCTTTCTTT.

This clonotype came up many times. The V and J genes are TRBV20-1 and TRBJ2-2; TRBD1 might be the D (6 bases). Trimming cost V 6 bases and J 1 base, with 12 bases left between them. Looked up from germline, CDR1 is DFQATT and CDR2 is SNEGSKA (reference sequence). This CDR3 region has 14 residues. CDR3 DNA sequence: TGCAGTGCAGGGCCCAGGGGGAACACCGGGGAGCTGTTTTTT. Protein product: CSAGPRGNTGELFF.

At least ten counts were recorded for this clonotype. This sequence joins TRBV5-4 and TRBJ2-1; no reliable D call. The V and J ends lost 4 bases and 0 bases respectively, with 14 bases between them. The CDR3 consists of 16 residues. The germline gives CDR1 SGHNT, CDR2 YYREEE (reference sequence). CDR3 sequence: CASSVFQISSYNEQFF. As DNA, the CDR3 is TGTGCCAGCAGCGTGTTCCAGATAAGCTCCTACAATGAGCAGTTCTTC. The full variable domain, in which reference TRBV5-4 and TRBJ2-1 provide the parts outside the CDR3, is ETGVTQSPTHLIKTRGQQVTLRCSSQSGHNTVSWYQQALGQGPQFIFQYYREEENGRGNFPPRFSGLQFPNYSSELNVNALELDDSALYLCASSVFQISSYNEQFFGPGTRLTVL.

This clonotype was recorded at least ten times. J is TRBJ2-7 and V is TRBV20-1; D remains unclear. CDR3 size: 12 residues. Trimming removed 4 bases from V and 3 bases from J, with 10 bases in between. The germline V gene encodes CDR1 DFQATT and CDR2 SNEGSKA (reference sequence). CDR3 sequence: CSAKTPSYEQYF. CDR3 sequence (DNA): TGCAGTGCTAAGACCCCTAGCTACGAGCAGTACTTC.

Many counts were recorded for this clonotype. The rearrangement links TRBV5-1 to TRBJ2-7; 8 nucleotides align to TRBD2. Trimming at V came to 4 bases and at J to 7 bases, leaving 10 bases not matched to a gene. The CDR3 contains 14 residues. Germline V gene lookup returns CDR1 SGHRS and CDR2 YFSETQ. This CDR3 reads CASSTERGSGEQYF. The DNA of the CDR3 is TGCGCCAGCAGCACCGAGCGGGGGTCGGGTGAGCAGTACTTC. Together with reference TRBV5-1 and TRBJ2-7, the CDR3 gives the full variable domain: KAGVTQTPRYLIKTRGQQVTLSCSPISGHRSVSWYQQTPGQGLQFLFEYFSETQRNKGNFPGRFSGRQFSNSRSEMNVSTLELGDSALYLCASSTERGSGEQYFGPGTRLTVT.

In the case of this clonotype: Being one base from a much bigger clone, this may be a read error. The chain recombines TRBV20-1 with TRBJ2-5; TRBD2 matches at 15 bases. This CDR3 comprises 16 residues. Germline CDR1 and CDR2: DFQATT and SNEGSKA (reference sequence). As DNA, the CDR3 is TGCTGTGCTAGTGGACTAGCGGGGGGGCCGGTAGAGACCCAGTACTTC. As protein: CCASGLAGGPVETQYF.

This clonotype was detected many times. The chain couples TRBV5-1 to TRBJ2-1; TRBD2 matches 7 bases. The CDR3 length is 16 residues. J was trimmed by 0 bases and V by 4 bases; bases with no gene match: 7. Germline CDR1 and CDR2: SGHRS and YFSETQ. The CDR3 DNA reads TGCGCCAGCAGCGGGGAGGGGCTCGGCTCCTACAATGAGCAGTTCTTC. This encodes CASSGEGLGSYNEQFF.

This clonotype came up many times. V and J are TRBV29-1 and TRBJ1-5; weak D call: TRBD1 (5 bases). The CDR3 length is 13 residues. Germline V gene sequence: CDR1 SQVTM, CDR2 ANQGSEA. The V and J ends lost 7 bases and 0 bases respectively, with 10 bases between them. The CDR3 DNA is TGCAGCGCCGGGGGGGATAGCAATCAGCCCCAGCATTTT. Its protein product is CSAGGDSNQPQHF.

In its sample, this clonotype was seen many times. V gene TRBV13 combines with J gene TRBJ2-3, with D maybe TRBD2 (6 bases). The V end lost 1 base, the J end lost 2 bases, and 19 bases lay between the germline ends. The length of the CDR3 is 18 residues. Germline V gene lookup returns CDR1 PRHDT and CDR2 FYEKMQ (reference sequence). The DNA of the CDR3 is TGTGCCAGCAGCTTAGCCCCTCCGGGGCGGGGCTACACAGATACGCAGTATTTT. The encoded protein is CASSLAPPGRGYTDTQYF.

About this clonotype: The junction and the germline gene differ at one end; a read error may be behind it. The chain links TRBV20-1 to TRBJ2-1; TRBD2 matches at 7 bases. The CDR3 runs 11 residues. Germline V gene sequence: CDR1 DFQATT, CDR2 SNEGSKA (reference sequence). CDR3 DNA: TGCAGTACTAGCGATGCGTATTGGCAGTTCTTC. It yields the protein CSTSDAYWQFF.

By proportion, this clonotype is medium-sized. The chain combines TRBV20-1 with TRBJ2-3; 9 bases are a match to TRBD2. CDR1 and CDR2 from the germline V gene are DFQATT and SNEGSKA (reference sequence). V was clipped by 5 bases and J by 4 bases; unmatched bases: 10. This CDR3 is built from 15 residues. CDR3 residues: CSAPWAGGPADTQYF. The CDR3 coding sequence is TGCAGTGCTCCCTGGGCGGGGGGGCCGGCAGATACGCAGTATTTT.

Many counts were recorded for this clonotype. The CDR3 sequence is CASSVSSGGEPHETQYF. CDR3 in DNA: TGTGCCAGCAGCGTCTCCAGCGGGGGTGAACCTCACGAGACCCAGTACTTC. The chain carries TRBV9 and TRBJ2-5; 8 bases fit TRBD2. Germline CDR1 is SGDLS and CDR2 is YYNGEE. Trimming took 2 bases from V and 5 from J; bases not matched to a gene: 14. The CDR3 sequence is 17 residues long.

This clonotype was counted ten times or more. The chain employs TRBV21-1 and TRBJ1-5. TRBV21-1 counts as a pseudogene. The CDR3 sequence is 15 residues long. For the CDR3, the DNA is TGTGCCAGCAGCAAAGCCGGTTCTTTTAGCCAGCCCCAGCATTTT. Amino acid sequence: CASSKAGSFSQPQHF.

This clonotype was counted ten times or more. V gene TRBV18 combines with J gene TRBJ1-3; D ambiguous. Germline V gives CDR1 KGHSH, CDR2 LQKENI. This CDR3 has 14 amino acids. V shed 2 bases and J shed 3 bases, with 8 bases lying between them. CDR3 in DNA: TGTGCCAGCTCACCAACGGGATTTGGAAACACCATATATTTT. This translates into CASSPTGFGNTIYF.

In its sample, this clonotype was seen many times. The CDR3 DNA follows: TGTGCCAGCAGGGATTCGGGGCGCATCTCTGGGGCCAACGTCCTGACTTTC. This codes for CASRDSGRISGANVLTF. The chain employs TRBV3-1 and TRBJ2-6; either TRBD1 or TRBD2 may supply D (5 bases each). The V end lost 6 bases, the J end lost 0 bases, and 15 bases lay between the germline ends. The germline V gene has CDR1 LGHDT and CDR2 YNNKEL (reference sequence). CDR3 length: 17 amino acids.